One sample yielded the 28 T cell receptor beta chains listed below, sequenced in a study of blood T cell repertoires in COVID-19. Data came from immunoSEQ multiplex PCR; TCRdb stores just in-frame clones and leaves some out. The table has about 44,000 clones, about 80% seen once; the top ten hold roughly 47%. Sequences were obtained from peripheral blood. The receptors were gathered from a human donor in a cohort sampled during active COVID-19.

This rearrangement joins TRBV5-5 to TRBJ1-4; 9 positions match TRBD1. With 4 bases clipped from V and 0 bases from J, the junction kept 13 bases outside the gene matches. Germline V lookup: CDR1 SGHKS, CDR2 YYEKEE (reference sequence). This CDR3 has 19 residues. The CDR3 region has the DNA TGTGCCAGCAGCCCAAGACAGGGGGAGAAACCTGCAACTAATGAAAAACTGTTTTTT. This encodes CASSPRQGEKPATNEKLFF.

The chain joins TRBV6-5 to TRBJ2-5, with D perhaps TRBD2 (6 bases). This CDR3 spans 15 amino acids. Germline CDR1 and CDR2: MNHEY and SVGAGI. The germline V and J ends were trimmed by 7 bases and 2 bases, with 17 bases remaining between them. This chain's CDR3 is CASTSGDRLQETQYF. The CDR3 coding sequence is TGTGCCAGCACCTCGGGGGACCGACTGCAAGAGACCCAGTACTTC.

This clone came up a few times. This chain links TRBV10-1 with TRBJ1-2; D unresolved. The CDR3 loop spans 12 amino acids. Germline-derived CDR1 and CDR2 are WNHNN and SYGVQD (reference sequence). The germline V and J ends were trimmed by 5 bases and 5 bases, with 9 bases remaining between them. This CDR3 reads CASSSDFYGYTF. The DNA for the CDR3 is TGCGCCAGCAGTTCGGACTTTTATGGCTACACCTTC.

The chain's CDR3 is CASSGQANNVLTF. The DNA of the CDR3 is TGTGCCAGCAGTGGACAGGCTAATAACGTCCTGACTTTC. The V gene is TRBV2, the J gene TRBJ2-6; D might be TRBD1 (6 bases). Germline V gene sequence: CDR1 SNHLY, CDR2 FYNNEI. V shed 4 bases and J shed 10 bases, with 11 bases lying between them. The CDR3 is made up of 13 amino acids.

The chain has TRBV19 and TRBJ1-1; D not resolved. The germline CDR1 and CDR2 sequences are LNHDA and SQIVND (reference sequence). The CDR3 spans 13 residues. The V end lost 3 bases, the J end lost 4 bases, and 9 bases lay between the germline ends. CDR3 nucleotides: TGTGCCAGTAGTATCCCCCCGGGCACTGAAGCTTTCTTT. Translation gives CASSIPPGTEAFF. Supplemented by reference TRBV19 and TRBJ1-1, the full variable domain reads DGGITQSPKYLFRKEGQNVTLSCEQNLNHDAMYWYRQDPGQGLRLIYYSQIVNDFQKGDIAEGYSVSREKKESFPLTVTSAQKNPTAFYLCASSIPPGTEAFFGQGTRLTVV.

The chain uses TRBV18 and TRBJ1-5; the match to TRBD1 covers 7 bases. J was trimmed by 1 base and V by 4 bases; bases with no gene match: 7. The germline gives CDR1 KGHSH, CDR2 LQKENI. The CDR3 loop spans 16 amino acids. The CDR3 loop reads CASSRTGVESNQPQHF. In DNA, the CDR3 is TGTGCCAGCTCACGAACAGGGGTTGAAAGCAATCAGCCCCAGCATTTT.

The chain is built from TRBV23-1 and TRBJ2-7; the match to TRBD2 covers 12 bases. TRBV23-1 is an open reading frame, and its role is uncertain. CDR3 size: 19 residues. With V trimmed by 4 bases and J by 2 bases, 15 bases remained unmatched. The CDR3 DNA follows: TGCGCCAGCAGTCTCCTACCCCCCCTCTCTAGCGGGGGGGCCTACGAGCAGTACGTC. It translates to CASSLLPPLSSGGAYEQYV.

The genes are TRBV5-1 and TRBJ2-5; TRBD1 agrees at 9 bases. Germline CDR1 reads SGHRS; CDR2 reads YFSETQ. Germline trimming cut 0 bases from V and 0 bases from J; bases unmatched to any gene: 3. This CDR3 spans 16 amino acids. The CDR3 nucleotides read TGCGCCAGCAGCTTGGGTGGGACAGGGAACCAAGAGACCCAGTACTTC. Translation gives CASSLGGTGNQETQYF.

This clone has only a few counts. V gene TRBV19 combines with J gene TRBJ2-2; 9 bases fit TRBD1. This CDR3 has 17 residues. J was trimmed by 2 bases and V by 9 bases; bases with no gene match: 13. Germline values: CDR1 LNHDA, CDR2 SQIVND (reference sequence). The CDR3 spells CASKERNRGHNTGELFF. CDR3 bases: TGTGCCAGCAAGGAGAGAAACAGGGGGCATAACACCGGGGAGCTGTTTTTT. The entire variable domain, with the rest obtained from reference TRBV19 and TRBJ2-2, is as follows: DGGITQSPKYLFRKEGQNVTLSCEQNLNHDAMYWYRQDPGQGLRLIYYSQIVNDFQKGDIAEGYSVSREKKESFPLTVTSAQKNPTAFYLCASKERNRGHNTGELFFGEGSRLTVL.

The chain uses TRBV5-6 and TRBJ2-7, with 7 bases aligning to TRBD1. J was trimmed by 0 bases and V by 2 bases; bases with no gene match: 5. This CDR3 has 15 residues. The germline gives CDR1 SGHDT, CDR2 YYEEEE. Here the CDR3 DNA reads TGTGCCAGCAGCTTAAGGGACAGAAGCTCCTACGAGCAGTACTTC. It encodes CASSLRDRSSYEQYF.

This clone is a singleton in its sample. The chain links TRBV19 to TRBJ2-2; perhaps TRBD1 as D (5 bases). V was trimmed by 10 bases and J by 7 bases, leaving 13 bases between them. Germline V gene lookup returns CDR1 LNHDA and CDR2 SQIVND (reference sequence). The CDR3 contains 12 residues. DNA of the CDR3: TGTGCCACCAAGCGTAGGGGCGGGGAGCTGTTTTTT. Amino acid sequence: CATKRRGGELFF.

The chain links TRBV2 to TRBJ2-3, with D possibly being TRBD1 (6 bases). Germline V gives CDR1 SNHLY, CDR2 FYNNEI. Trimming cost V 4 bases and J 5 bases, with 13 bases left between them. The CDR3 contains 14 residues. CDR3 amino acids: CASSAQGRRDTQYF. The DNA of the CDR3 is TGTGCCAGCAGTGCACAGGGAAGAAGAGATACGCAGTATTTT.

The chain carries TRBV10-2 and TRBJ2-7; TRBD1 might be the D (5 bases). Trimming removed 2 bases from V and 4 bases from J, with 6 bases in between. The CDR3 is made up of 12 amino acids. CDR1 and CDR2 (germline): WSHSY, SAAADI. Written as DNA, the CDR3 is TGCGCCAGCAGTGAGGACAGATACGAGCAGTACGTC. It specifies CASSEDRYEQYV.

The chain couples TRBV9 to TRBJ2-1; a possible D gene is TRBD1 (5 bases). V was shortened by 4 bases and J by 5 bases, with 16 bases between the two germline ends. The CDR3 runs 15 residues. Germline CDR1 is SGDLS and CDR2 is YYNGEE. CDR3 DNA sequence: TGTGCCAGCAGCCCCTGGGGCGGATTGGACAATGAGCAGTTCTTC. Its protein is CASSPWGGLDNEQFF.

V usage is TRBV4-1 and J usage is TRBJ1-6, with D perhaps matching TRBD1 (5 bases). V was cut by 0 bases and J by 5 bases, with 20 bases left in between. Germline V CDR1 and CDR2: MGHRA, YSYEKL. CDR3 length equals 19 residues. The CDR3, as DNA: TGCGCCAGCAGCCAAGATCGGACGGGGGGGTTCTCTGATAATTCACCCCTCCACTTT. Encoded protein: CASSQDRTGGFSDNSPLHF.

This clone was counted once. The genes are TRBV6-6 and TRBJ2-1; a possible D gene is TRBD1 (6 bases). The V and J ends lost 6 bases and 8 bases respectively, with 11 bases between them. The germline V gene encodes CDR1 MNHNY and CDR2 SVGAGI (reference sequence). There are 12 residues in the CDR3. This CDR3 reads CASRQGTYEQFF. The CDR3 DNA follows: TGTGCCAGCAGACAGGGCACCTATGAGCAGTTCTTC.

The genes are TRBV6-2 or TRBV6-3 and TRBJ1-5; 7 bases fit TRBD1. Per the germline V gene, CDR1 is MNHEY and CDR2 is SVGEGT. After removal of 5 bases from V and 3 bases from J, the junction contained 4 bases not matched to a gene. The CDR3 covers 14 residues. The CDR3: CASSLDRLNQPQHF. CDR3 nucleotide sequence: TGTGCCAGCAGTCTGGACAGGCTCAATCAGCCCCAGCATTTT.

The J gene is TRBJ2-1, the V gene TRBV15; 7 bases align to TRBD2. V lost 3 bases, J lost 3 bases, and 8 bases stayed unmatched. CDR1 and CDR2 (germline): LNHNV, YYDKDF (reference sequence). This CDR3 is 16 amino acids long. This CDR3 is CATSRATGTIYNEQFF. CDR3 sequence (DNA): TGTGCCACCAGCAGGGCAACCGGGACTATCTACAATGAGCAGTTCTTC.

The chain is built from TRBV5-1 and TRBJ2-5; 8 positions agree with TRBD1. The CDR3 loop spans 13 amino acids. Germline V gene sequence: CDR1 SGHRS, CDR2 YFSETQ. The V and J ends lost 4 bases and 4 bases, in that order; junction bases with no gene match: 3. The DNA for the CDR3 is TGCGCCAGCAGCCAACAGGGGGGAGAGACCCAGTACTTC. This codes for CASSQQGGETQYF. Supplemented by reference TRBV5-1 and TRBJ2-5, the full variable domain reads KAGVTQTPRYLIKTRGQQVTLSCSPISGHRSVSWYQQTPGQGLQFLFEYFSETQRNKGNFPGRFSGRQFSNSRSEMNVSTLELGDSALYLCASSQQGGETQYFGPGTRLLVL.

J is TRBJ2-1 and V is TRBV3-1 (or the pseudogene TRBV3-2); 10 nucleotides match TRBD2. This CDR3 spans 15 amino acids. V was clipped by 3 bases and J by 5 bases; unmatched bases: 4. The germline V gene encodes CDR1 LGHDT and CDR2 YNNKEL (reference sequence). The CDR3 sequence is CASSHTSGADNEQFF. The CDR3 DNA reads as TGTGCCAGCAGCCACACTAGCGGGGCCGACAATGAGCAGTTCTTC.

This chain's CDR3 is CASSLTGTSYEQYF. DNA of the CDR3: TGTGCCAGCAGCTTGACAGGGACCTCCTACGAGCAGTACTTC. The chain employs TRBV5-5 and TRBJ2-7; possibly TRBD1 for D (6 bases). CDR1 and CDR2 (germline): SGHKS, YYEKEE (reference sequence). The CDR3 consists of 14 residues. The V gene lost 1 base and the J gene lost 0 bases, with 8 bases spanning the gap.

The gene calls are TRBV7-2 and TRBJ2-1, with TRBD2 matching over 12 bases. Germline trimming cut 4 bases from V and 4 bases from J; bases unmatched to any gene: 2. Germline V lookup: CDR1 SGHTA, CDR2 FQGNSA. The CDR3 sequence is 15 residues long. CDR3 amino acids: CASSYLAGGYNEQFF. The CDR3 bases are TGTGCCAGCAGCTACCTAGCGGGGGGGTACAATGAGCAGTTCTTC.

This rearrangement joins TRBV4-1 to TRBJ2-1; 14 bases agree with TRBD2. Germline CDR1 is MGHRA and CDR2 is YSYEKL. Unmatched junction bases numbered 10, after V lost 1 base and J lost 5 bases. This CDR3 spans 19 amino acids. CDR3 DNA sequence: TGCGCCAGCAGCCAAGCCCTGACTAGCGGGGGGGCGAGGGACAATGAGCAGTTCTTC. Protein: CASSQALTSGGARDNEQFF.

This chain uses TRBV6-6 with TRBJ1-2; D is perhaps TRBD1 (5 bases). Trimming pared 0 bases from V and 3 bases from J, leaving 14 bases between. Germline loops: CDR1 MNHNY, CDR2 SVGAGI (reference sequence). The CDR3 runs 16 residues. Here the CDR3 DNA reads TGTGCCAGCAGTTACTCGCGAAGGGGTCGTGACTATGGCTACACCTTC. This encodes CASSYSRRGRDYGYTF.

CDR3 in DNA: TGTGCCAGCAGCCCAAGACAGGGTGTAGCCTACGAGCAGTACTTC. Translated: CASSPRQGVAYEQYF. V gene TRBV9 combines with J gene TRBJ2-7; 7 nucleotides agree with TRBD1. This CDR3 has 15 residues. J was trimmed by 2 bases and V by 4 bases; bases with no gene match: 9. In germline, CDR1 is SGDLS, CDR2 YYNGEE.

This rearrangement joins TRBV7-7 to TRBJ2-5, with 8 bases aligning to TRBD2. V gave up 5 bases and J gave up 1 base; unmatched junction bases: 6. This CDR3 comprises 15 residues. Per germline, CDR1 SSHAT and CDR2 FNYEAQ (reference sequence). The CDR3 bases are TGTGCCAGCAGCCCACAAGCGGGGGCCCAAGAGACCCAGTACTTC. Protein product: CASSPQAGAQETQYF. Looking up the rest from reference TRBV7-7 and TRBJ2-5 gives the full variable domain: GAGVSQSPRYKVTKRGQDVTLRCDPISSHATLYWYQQALGQGPEFLTYFNYEAQPDKSGLPSDRFSAERPEGSISTLTIQRTEQRDSAMYRCASSPQAGAQETQYFGPGTRLLVL.

This clone was counted between two and nine times. The chain is built from TRBV2 and TRBJ1-5, with 7 bases identical to TRBD1. After removal of 7 bases from V and 9 bases from J, the junction contained 12 bases not matched to a gene. Per germline, CDR1 SNHLY and CDR2 FYNNEI. The CDR3 consists of 14 residues. The CDR3 nucleotides are TGTGCCAGCACCGGGGACAGTTGGGTAGGGCCCCAGCATTTT. It yields the protein CASTGDSWVGPQHF.

The rearrangement uses TRBV9 and TRBJ2-7; TRBD2 might be the D (6 bases). CDR1 SGDLS and CDR2 YYNGEE come from the germline V gene. The CDR3 runs to 13 residues. Between the trimmed V and J ends, which lost 0 bases and 5 bases, there was a span of 9 bases. DNA of the CDR3: TGTGCCAGCAGCGTAGGCGCGGGGCACGAGCAGTACTTC. As protein: CASSVGAGHEQYF.